This T cell receptor beta chain was captured in a study of immune evolution from preneoplasia to lung adenocarcinoma. TCRdb's table, derived via immunoSEQ multiplex PCR, lists solely in-frame clones and lacks some. This table holds 9,500 to 15,000 clones, more than 75% found once. Germline CDR1 MRHNA, CDR2 SNTAGT. V lost 2 bases and J 3 bases, leaving 13 bases between the germline ends. The CDR3 has 16 residues. As concerns this clone: The antigen is unknown.

Study-level points and caveats: Normal lung had the highest top T cell clone frequencies.

Two lung cancer pathologists independently confirmed each histologic diagnosis. Material for sequencing was FFPE tissue from an adenomatous hyperplasia lung lesion. Indicated subset: atypical adenomatous hyperplasia (AAH), lung preneoplasia. This sequence was found in a person aged 50-75 years with lung adenocarcinoma. The gene calls are TRBV6-4 and TRBJ2-2, with D tentatively TRBD2 (6 bases). DNA for the CDR3: TGTGCCAGCAGTGACAGCAGCGGAGGGCACACCGGGGAGCTGTTTTTT. Its translation: CASSDSSGGHTGELFF.